This TCR beta chain was recorded in a study of T-cell reconstitution after alpha-beta-depleted transplantation in children. TCRbeta library preparation incorporated unique molecular identifiers. TCRdb used MiXCR to reprocess the PCR reads, holding one entry per CDR3 protein. The sample holds 440,000 or so distinct CDR3 sequences, 43% seen once. Overall study findings and caveats: T-cell counts and diversity at one year post-transplant came mainly from newly produced T cells. It was reported that alpha-beta T cells came from several hundred expanded graft clones (about two months after transplant). The study traced high day-60 TCRbeta diversity in some patients to surviving recipient T cells and thymic progenitors.

Points on this clonotype: Antigen specificity is unknown.

CDR1 is MDHEN, CDR2 SYDVKM, per germline. Trimming left V 6 bases short and J 6 bases short, with 15 bases between. The CDR3 consists of 14 residues. The sample consisted of PBMCs, taken before TCRalphabeta/CD19-depleted stem cell transplant. The genes are TRBV28 and TRBJ2-1; D not certain. This receptor was obtained from a girl under 10 years old with aplastic anemia, due to receive a stem cell transplant. CDR3 loop: CASSLVRNSNEQFF. The CDR3, as DNA: TGTGCCAGCAGCCTCGTCAGGAACAGCAATGAGCAGTTCTTC.